Sequencing of this TCR beta chain was carried out in a study of T cell changes during pregnancy in multiple sclerosis. Clones were read by immunoSEQ multiplex PCR, and TCRdb kept only the in-frame ones, dropping some. The sample shows approximately 70,000 clones, 91% of them seen only once. Trimming stripped 0 bases from V and 2 bases from J, with 10 bases between. In germline, CDR1 is LGHNA, CDR2 YSLEER. This CDR3 contains 15 residues. This TCR came from a female donor in good health, enrolled as a control in a pregnancy study. This chain connects TRBV4-3 to TRBJ1-2; possible D gene TRBD1, 6 bases. The sample in question was peripheral blood, obtained in the third trimester of pregnancy. The CDR3 DNA is TGCGCCAGCAGCCAAGATAACAGGGAGAACTATGGCTACACCTTC. Protein product: CASSQDNRENYGYTF.